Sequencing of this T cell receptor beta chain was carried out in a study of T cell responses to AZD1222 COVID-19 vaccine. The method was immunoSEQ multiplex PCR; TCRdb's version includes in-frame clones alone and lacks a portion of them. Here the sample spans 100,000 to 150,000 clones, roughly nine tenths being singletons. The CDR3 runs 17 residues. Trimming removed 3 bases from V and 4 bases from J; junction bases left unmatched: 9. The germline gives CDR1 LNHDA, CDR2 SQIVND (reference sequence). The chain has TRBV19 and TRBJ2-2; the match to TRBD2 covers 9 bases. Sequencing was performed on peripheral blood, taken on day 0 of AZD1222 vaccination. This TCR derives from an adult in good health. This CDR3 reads CASSIGSLAGTTGELFF. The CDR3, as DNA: TGTGCCAGTAGTATTGGTTCGCTAGCGGGGACCACCGGGGAGCTGTTTTTT.